This T cell receptor (beta chain) appears in the sequencing data of a study of CD8 T cells in Susac syndrome. An amount of RNA that ranged from roughly 0.45 to 1 ug was reverse transcribed with random hexamers. Multiplex immunoSEQ PCR targeted 54 Vbeta and 13 Jbeta TCR beta segments. TCRdb called the immunoSEQ multiplex PCR reads again in MiXCR, with one record for every CDR3 protein. This sample has about 69,000 distinct CDR3 sequences; roughly 90% occur once, and the top ten carry about 0.52%. With 2 bases removed from V and 6 bases from J, the gap between germline ends came to 14 bases. CDR1 SGHTA and CDR2 FQGTGA come from the germline V gene. The CDR3 loop spans 15 amino acids.

This sequence originates from a human donor with multiple sclerosis. The chain recombines TRBV7-3 with TRBJ2-1, with no clear D. Material for sequencing was CD8+ T cells from PBMCs. The CDR3 sequence: CASSLAAYGANEQFF. CDR3 nucleotides: TGTGCCAGCAGCTTAGCGGCCTACGGAGCCAATGAGCAGTTCTTC.